The following is a T cell receptor (beta chain) sequence with its context. Its antigen is unknown. TCRdb recomputed calls from the reads with MiXCR, one row per CDR3 protein. This table holds approximately 990,000 distinct CDR3 sequences, roughly 30% found once. This CDR3 contains 13 residues. In germline, CDR1 is SEHNR, CDR2 FQNEAQ (reference sequence). Trimming took off 5 bases at V and 6 bases at J, with 10 bases between the two ends. This sample is part of a study of T cell repertoires in cytomegalovirus infection. Study at large: Selection of CMV epitopes for the study included recently identified HLA-C-restricted and well-studied HLA-B-restricted ones. Indications of both CMV infection and matching HLA type were provided by public TCR beta signatures. Overall study findings and caveats: HLA-C-restricted, CMV-specific TCR beta clonotypes were dominant ex vivo. Using cumulative public TCR beta family frequency, the authors identified those who carried CMV together with the relevant HLA.

The sequenced sample was cultured CD8+ T cells from PBMCs, obtained from culture after CMV antigen stimulation. J is TRBJ2-2 and V is TRBV7-9, with D unclear. This receptor was obtained from a human donor in good health (CMV status not recorded). Some clones in this sample may be carry-over from other donors' samples. CDR3: CASSPPRPGELFF. The CDR3 nucleotides read TGTGCCAGCAGCCCTCCAAGGCCCGGGGAGCTGTTTTTT.